This T cell receptor beta chain was identified during a study of T cell changes during pregnancy in multiple sclerosis (dated by TCRdb to the late 2010s). With regard to the full study: In women with multiple sclerosis, the researchers looked at how the T cell repertoire shifted as pregnancy progressed.

With regard to this clone: Its antigen remains undetermined. Per-base qualities were not stored, and no clone one base away is much larger.

Library method: the immunoSEQ multiplex PCR assay. In TCRdb, the immuneACCESS table is reduced to in-frame sequences with V and J assigned. These tables do not hold every clone; where another copy was compared, an unresolved V gene accounts for under half, and the others remain unexplained. This sample is represented by around 63,000 clones; 91% of them were singletons. The top ten hold approximately 1.4% of the sample. Spanning cysteine to phenylalanine, the CDR3 consists of 14 amino acids. The kept DNA is CDR3 alone, 42 bases in frame from the first base. Relative to germline, V is 0 bases shorter and J is 2 bases shorter, with 7 bases between their ends. The germline V gene gives CDR1 as SGHVS and CDR2 as FNYEAQ.

The sequences come from peripheral blood, collected after pregnancy. This clonotype was obtained from a female donor in good health, enrolled as a control in a pregnancy study. The sequence joins TRBV7-6 to TRBJ1-1; the D gene assignment is ambiguous. Here is the DNA: TGTGCCAGCAGCTTAGCATCAGTTAACACTGAAGCTTTCTTT. Its protein is CASSLASVNTEAFF.